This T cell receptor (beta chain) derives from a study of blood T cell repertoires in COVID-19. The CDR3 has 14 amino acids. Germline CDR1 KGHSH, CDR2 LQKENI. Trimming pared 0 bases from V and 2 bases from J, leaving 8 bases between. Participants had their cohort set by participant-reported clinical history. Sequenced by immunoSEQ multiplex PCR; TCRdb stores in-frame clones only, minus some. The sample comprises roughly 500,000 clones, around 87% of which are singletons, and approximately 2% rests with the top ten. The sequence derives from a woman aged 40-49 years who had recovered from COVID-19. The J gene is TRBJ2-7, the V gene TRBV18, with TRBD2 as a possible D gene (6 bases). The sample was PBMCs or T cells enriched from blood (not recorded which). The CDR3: CASSPPGGAYEQYF. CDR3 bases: TGTGCCAGCTCACCACCCGGAGGGGCCTACGAGCAGTACTTC.